This T cell receptor (beta chain) was sequenced for a study of T cell responses to AZD1222 COVID-19 vaccine. Only in-frame clones appear in the TCRdb table, and some are missing; sequencing was by immunoSEQ multiplex PCR. The sample records 120,000 or so clones, less than 95% being singletons. CDR1 is MNHNY, CDR2 SVGAGI, per germline (reference sequence). This CDR3 is 18 amino acids long. With 6 bases removed from V and 4 bases from J, the gap between germline ends came to 25 bases. The sequence was collected from an adult who received the AZD1222 COVID-19 vaccine. Here the sequenced sample was peripheral blood, taken 28 days after the second AZD1222 dose. This chain connects TRBV6-6 to TRBJ2-1; TRBD1 or TRBD2 may be the D gene (5 bases each). The CDR3 DNA reads as TGTGCCAGCAGGCGACTTTCCGGGACGATTAGTAAATACAATGAGCAGTTCTTC. Encoded protein: CASRRLSGTISKYNEQFF.